This T cell receptor beta chain was documented in a study of cytomegalovirus exposure and HLA in healthy donors. Findings and caveats of the study: Further analysis was carried out later, and it showed several of the most significant clusters appearing linked to common viral pathogens. Diagnosis of cytomegalovirus status made by the classifier reportedly showed high specificity and sensitivity. In the analysis, some V segments, TRBV6-2 and TRBV6-3 included, were excluded as indistinguishable.

13 Jbeta primers and 60 Vbeta primers were used for the PCR. The data were produced by immunoSEQ multiplex PCR, yet TCRdb's version contains in-frame clones alone and is incomplete. The sample gives 150,000 to 200,000 clones, about 85% of which show up once; approximately 1.4% is in the top ten. On this clone: The antigen is unknown.

These donors counted as nominally healthy when sampled, but unrecorded immune exposures were likely. The CDR3 has 14 residues. V lost 3 bases and J 4 bases, leaving 12 bases between the germline ends. CDR1 is MDHEN and CDR2 is SYDVKM in the germline V gene. The sequence was collected from a woman aged 45-60 years in good health and CMV-seronegative. The gene calls are TRBV28 and TRBJ1-2; D might be TRBD1 (5 bases). Sequences were obtained from PBMCs. The CDR3 loop reads CASSFGQGSYGYTF. Written as DNA, the CDR3 is TGTGCCAGCAGTTTCGGGCAGGGCAGCTATGGCTACACCTTC.